The 30 T cell receptor beta chains given below trace back to one sample, sequenced in a study of cytomegalovirus exposure and HLA in healthy donors. Clones were read by immunoSEQ multiplex PCR, and TCRdb kept only the in-frame ones, dropping some. The sample lists 100,000 to 150,000 clones, almost 90% occurring once. The sequenced sample consisted of PBMCs. The receptors were sampled from a man aged 25 to 45 in good health and CMV-seronegative.

This clone was found once. J is TRBJ2-7 and V is TRBV30; unclear D gene. V was clipped by 4 bases and J by 0 bases, with 13 bases between them. CDR3 length: 14 amino acids. Germline values: CDR1 GTSNPN, CDR2 SVGIG (reference sequence). The CDR3, as DNA: TGTGCCTGGACGCGACCAGAGGCCTCCTACGAGCAGTACTTC. It specifies CAWTRPEASYEQYF. Together with reference TRBV30 and TRBJ2-7, the CDR3 gives the full variable domain: SQTIHQWPATLVQPVGSPLSLECTVEGTSNPNLYWYRQAAGRGLQLLFYSVGIGQISSEVPQNLSASRPQDRQFILSSKKLLLSDSGFYLCAWTRPEASYEQYFGPGTRLTVT.

This chain connects TRBV7-9 to TRBJ2-7; D is unclear. Looked up from germline, CDR1 is SEHNR and CDR2 is FQNEAQ (reference sequence). Trimming shortened V by 3 bases and J by 5 bases, and 17 bases separated the two germline ends. The CDR3 contains 15 residues. The CDR3 nucleotides read TGTGCCAGCAGCTTTGGGTACAGTCATCTGGACGAGCAGTACTTC. Translating it yields CASSFGYSHLDEQYF.

The chain employs TRBV7-3 and TRBJ1-2; 9 nucleotides match TRBD1. V was pared by 6 bases and J by 6 bases, with 5 bases of the junction left unmatched. The CDR3 runs to 13 residues. The germline V gene has CDR1 SGHTA and CDR2 FQGTGA. The CDR3 is CASRPGQGHGYTF. The DNA for the CDR3 is TGTGCCAGCAGGCCGGGACAGGGTCATGGCTACACCTTC.

This chain connects TRBV29-1 to TRBJ2-1; 14 bases agree with TRBD2. Germline V gene lookup returns CDR1 SQVTM and CDR2 ANQGSEA. CDR3 length: 15 amino acids. Trimming cost V 5 bases and J 5 bases; bases outside gene matches: 5. The CDR3 loop reads CSVMTGLAGDNEQFF. DNA of the CDR3: TGCAGCGTTATGACGGGACTAGCGGGAGACAATGAGCAGTTCTTC.

The chain carries TRBV10-1 and TRBJ2-3; TRBD2 aligns across 8 bases. Germline V lookup: CDR1 WNHNN, CDR2 SYGVQD (reference sequence). The CDR3 consists of 16 residues. V shed 6 bases, J shed 7 bases, and the junction held 15 bases outside the gene matches. This CDR3 reads CASSPPGAGVGNTQYF. CDR3 nucleotide sequence: TGCGCCAGCAGCCCGCCGGGAGCGGGAGTAGGGAATACGCAGTATTTT.

This chain connects TRBV10-2 to TRBJ2-1; possible D gene TRBD2, 5 bases. The CDR3 is 14 residues long. The germline V and J ends were trimmed by 6 bases and 2 bases, with 11 bases remaining between them. Per germline, CDR1 WSHSY and CDR2 SAAADI. The CDR3 sequence: CASSKDFTYNEQFF. DNA for the CDR3: TGCGCCAGCAGCAAGGACTTTACCTACAATGAGCAGTTCTTC.

V is TRBV4-1 and J is TRBJ2-2, with D possibly being TRBD2 (6 bases). The CDR3 is 16 amino acids. Germline CDR1 is MGHRA and CDR2 is YSYEKL. V was clipped by 1 base and J by 1 base, with 10 bases between them. CDR3 sequence reads: CASSQGREENTGELFF. The DNA for the CDR3 is TGCGCCAGCAGCCAAGGAAGGGAGGAGAACACCGGGGAGCTGTTTTTT.

The gene calls are TRBV7-9 and TRBJ1-5; D is ambiguous. Trimming cost V 4 bases and J 5 bases, with 15 bases left between them. The CDR3 length is 15 residues. Germline loops: CDR1 SEHNR, CDR2 FQNEAQ (reference sequence). The CDR3 nucleotides are TGTGCCAGCAGCTCCCCGGGAACGAAGCATCAGCCCCAGCATTTT. This translates into CASSSPGTKHQPQHF. The full variable domain, in which reference TRBV7-9 and TRBJ1-5 provide the parts outside the CDR3, is DTGVSQNPRHKITKRGQNVTFRCDPISEHNRLYWYRQTLGQGPEFLTYFQNEAQLEKSRLLSDRFSAERPKGSFSTLEIQRTEQGDSAMYLCASSSPGTKHQPQHFGDGTRLSIL.

This clone has only one observation. The gene calls are TRBV23-1 and TRBJ1-2, with D perhaps TRBD1 (5 bases). TRBV23-1 is an ORF, and what it does is uncertain. This CDR3 is built from 14 residues. With 10 bases removed from V and 8 bases from J, the gap between germline ends came to 23 bases. The CDR3 protein is CATRPGRGAEGYTF. The DNA for the CDR3 is TGCGCCACCCGACCAGGGAGGGGCGCAGAAGGCTACACCTTC.

V usage is TRBV7-8 and J usage is TRBJ1-1; 10 positions agree with TRBD1. The germline V gene encodes CDR1 SGHVS and CDR2 FQNEAQ. Trimming at V came to 5 bases and at J to 1 base, leaving 10 bases not matched to a gene. The CDR3 has 17 amino acids. The CDR3 spells CASSIRDRGVANTEAFF. The CDR3 DNA reads TGTGCCAGCAGCATCCGGGACAGGGGAGTCGCGAACACTGAAGCTTTCTTT.

This clone was detected once. V is TRBV5-1 and J is TRBJ2-7, with D tentatively TRBD1 (6 bases). The CDR3 is 13 residues long. Germline-derived CDR1 and CDR2 are SGHRS and YFSETQ. V was trimmed by 7 bases and J by 5 bases, leaving 16 bases between them. In DNA, the CDR3 is TGCGCCAGCGGGGGCAGTCGGCTAGACGAGCAGTACTTC. Encoded protein: CASGGSRLDEQYF.

The rearrangement uses TRBV5-1 and TRBJ1-4; 8 bases align to TRBD1. The germline gives CDR1 SGHRS, CDR2 YFSETQ. V trimming: 1 base; J trimming: 4 bases; junction bases outside the gene matches: 3. The CDR3 totals 15 residues. The chain's CDR3 is CASSLTGTGNEKLFF. The DNA of the CDR3 is TGCGCCAGCAGCTTGACCGGGACAGGTAATGAAAAACTGTTTTTT.

The genes are TRBV7-2 and TRBJ1-2, with 8 bases fitting TRBD1. V shed 2 bases and J 6 bases; nucleotides not matched to a gene: 11. Germline V gene lookup returns CDR1 SGHTA and CDR2 FQGNSA. The CDR3 runs 16 residues. DNA of the CDR3: TGTGCCAGCAGCTTATACTCGTGGACAGGGATTGATGGCTACACCTTC. This translates into CASSLYSWTGIDGYTF.

The count of this clone is one. The chain employs TRBV5-1 and TRBJ2-7; D call uncertain. The CDR3 is made up of 15 amino acids. Germline V gives CDR1 SGHRS, CDR2 YFSETQ. With 0 bases removed from V and 5 bases from J, the gap between germline ends came to 15 bases. As DNA, the CDR3 is TGCGCCAGCAGCTTGGGAGAGTCGCGCTTCCACGAGCAGTACTTC. Amino acid sequence: CASSLGESRFHEQYF. Together with reference TRBV5-1 and TRBJ2-7, the CDR3 gives the full variable domain: KAGVTQTPRYLIKTRGQQVTLSCSPISGHRSVSWYQQTPGQGLQFLFEYFSETQRNKGNFPGRFSGRQFSNSRSEMNVSTLELGDSALYLCASSLGESRFHEQYFGPGTRLTVT.

J is TRBJ1-5 and V is TRBV4-1, with D possibly matching TRBD1 (5 bases). The CDR3 loop spans 15 amino acids. V lost 0 bases, J lost 6 bases, and 12 bases lay in between. Germline assignment: CDR1 MGHRA and CDR2 YSYEKL. The CDR3 coding sequence is TGCGCCAGCAGCCAAGAACCCAGGGAAGGTCAGCCCCAGCATTTT. It codes for CASSQEPREGQPQHF.

The chain has TRBV11-2 and TRBJ2-2; 7 nucleotides align to TRBD2. The V gene end was trimmed by 4 bases and the J gene end by 8 bases; junction bases not matched to a gene: 7. This CDR3 is built from 14 residues. Germline CDR1 and CDR2: SGHAT and FQNNGV. The CDR3 DNA reads TGTGCCAGCAGCTACGGGCGGGAGAAGGGGGAGCTGTTTTTT. Translating gives CASSYGREKGELFF.

The genes are TRBV6-5 and TRBJ2-2, with 8 bases identical to TRBD1. The CDR3 consists of 16 residues. Looked up from germline, CDR1 is MNHEY and CDR2 is SVGAGI. J was trimmed by 5 bases and V by 1 base; bases with no gene match: 6. CDR3 in amino acids: CASSYFQGARTGELFF. The DNA of the CDR3 is TGTGCCAGCAGTTACTTCCAGGGGGCGAGAACCGGGGAGCTGTTTTTT.

Note on this clone: One junction end disagrees with the germline gene, perhaps due to a read error. Other DNA sequences in the sample encode the same CDR3. The chain's CDR3 is CASSSTQGASRTEAFF. CDR3 in DNA: TGTGCCAGCAGCTCGACACAGGGGGCAAGCCGTACTGAGGCTTTCTTT. This chain links TRBV5-6 with TRBJ1-1, with 9 bases matching TRBD1. Per germline, CDR1 SGHDT and CDR2 YYEEEE. The length of the CDR3 is 16 residues.

This sequence joins TRBV27 and TRBJ2-7; 10 bases agree with TRBD1. CDR1 and CDR2 (germline): MNHEY, SMNVEV (reference sequence). The CDR3 consists of 14 residues. J was trimmed by 5 bases and V by 6 bases; bases with no gene match: 7. The DNA of the CDR3 is TGTGCCAGCAGGACGGGACAGGGGAAAGACGAGCAGTACTTC. This sequence encodes CASRTGQGKDEQYF.

There are a few counts of this clone. The chain has TRBV2 and TRBJ2-7; TRBD2 might be the D (6 bases). The CDR3 is 12 amino acids. Trimming cost V 9 bases and J 4 bases, with 13 bases left between them. From germline, CDR1 is SNHLY and CDR2 FYNNEI. CDR3 amino acids: CASNGGQYEQYF. CDR3 in DNA: TGTGCCAGTAACGGGGGTCAATACGAGCAGTACTTC. Full variable domain (remainder filled in from reference TRBV2 and TRBJ2-7): EPEVTQTPSHQVTQMGQEVILRCVPISNHLYFYWYRQILGQKVEFLVSFYNNEISEKSEIFDDQFSVERPDGSNFTLKIRSTKLEDSAMYFCASNGGQYEQYFGPGTRLTVT.

This rearrangement joins TRBV27 to TRBJ1-2; 9 bases match TRBD1. V shed 3 bases and J 0 bases; nucleotides not matched to a gene: 11. The CDR3 is 18 amino acids. Germline loops: CDR1 MNHEY, CDR2 SMNVEV (reference sequence). CDR3 coding DNA: TGTGCCAGCAGTTTTACGAACCGGGACAGGGAAGCTAACTATGGCTACACCTTC. This codes for CASSFTNRDREANYGYTF.

The gene calls are TRBV9 and TRBJ2-1; TRBD2 is a possible D gene (5 bases). Germline CDR1 SGDLS, CDR2 YYNGEE. The CDR3 runs to 16 residues. Trimming pared 4 bases from V and 5 bases from J, leaving 19 bases between. CDR3 loop: CASSPMDLTTHNEQFF. CDR3 sequence (DNA): TGTGCCAGCAGCCCTATGGACTTGACGACCCACAATGAGCAGTTCTTC.

The rearrangement joins TRBV7-2 to TRBJ2-2, with TRBD1 matching over 10 bases. CDR1 is SGHTA, CDR2 FQGNSA, per germline. The V segment lost 5 bases and the J segment 7 bases; nucleotides outside the gene matches: 7. The CDR3 extends over 15 amino acids. The CDR3 sequence: CASSLMTGGIGELFF. Here the CDR3 DNA reads TGTGCCAGCAGCCTTATGACAGGGGGCATCGGGGAGCTGTTTTTT.

Only a few counts were recorded for this clone. The gene calls are TRBV25-1 and TRBJ2-5; TRBD2 is a possible D gene (5 bases). Germline CDR1 MGHDK, CDR2 SYGVNS. V lost 3 bases and J 2 bases, leaving 10 bases between the germline ends. This CDR3 is built from 14 residues. The DNA for the CDR3 is TGTGCCAGCAGTGATGATTCGGGACAAGAGACCCAGTACTTC. It codes for CASSDDSGQETQYF.

CDR3 loop: CASSPRTDNYGYTF. The CDR3 DNA is TGTGCCAGCAGCCCTAGGACAGATAACTATGGCTACACCTTC. The V call is TRBV14, the J call TRBJ1-2; tentative D call: TRBD1 (6 bases). The germline V and J ends were trimmed by 4 bases and 1 base, with 10 bases remaining between them. The CDR3 length is 14 residues. Per the germline V gene, CDR1 is SGHDN and CDR2 is FVKESK.

The rearrangement links TRBV18 to TRBJ1-3, with a weak D call TRBD1 (5 bases). Looked up from germline, CDR1 is KGHSH and CDR2 is LQKENI. This CDR3 contains 15 residues. Trimming cost V 3 bases and J 4 bases, with 13 bases left between them. The chain's CDR3 is CASSPQAGLGNTIYF. CDR3 sequence (DNA): TGTGCCAGCTCACCTCAGGCGGGGCTCGGAAACACCATATATTTT.

The CDR3 DNA sequence: TGTGCCTGGGGAGGGACAGGGGCTGAAGCTTTCTTT. The encoded protein is CAWGGTGAEAFF. V and J are TRBV30 and TRBJ1-1; 10 nucleotides agree with TRBD1. The CDR3 sequence is 12 residues long. The germline gives CDR1 GTSNPN, CDR2 SVGIG (reference sequence). J lost 6 bases, V lost 5 bases, and 3 bases had no gene match.

This clone appeared a single time. The chain has TRBV7-6 and TRBJ2-7; 7 bases fit TRBD1. The J segment lost 5 bases and the V segment lost 5 bases, leaving 9 bases of the junction unmatched. The CDR3 has 14 residues. Germline V gene sequence: CDR1 SGHVS, CDR2 FNYEAQ. CDR3 nucleotide sequence: TGTGCCAGCAGCCCCACGACAGGGCAGCACGAGCAGTACTTC. Encoded protein: CASSPTTGQHEQYF.

The chain links TRBV2 to TRBJ2-6; D unresolved. CDR3 length equals 15 residues. Germline values: CDR1 SNHLY, CDR2 FYNNEI. With 4 bases removed from V and 0 bases from J, the gap between germline ends came to 7 bases. As DNA, the CDR3 is TGTGCCAGCAGTGGTGAGCTCTCTGGGGCCAACGTCCTGACTTTC. Amino acid sequence: CASSGELSGANVLTF.

The J gene is TRBJ1-1, the V gene TRBV6-1; D is unresolved. Trimming stripped 1 base from V and 2 bases from J, with 8 bases between. The CDR3 is made up of 14 amino acids. Germline-derived CDR1 and CDR2 are MNHNS and SASEGT. The CDR3, as DNA: TGTGCCAGCAGTGAAGTAACAGCTAACACTGAAGCTTTCTTT. Translated, it gives CASSEVTANTEAFF.